The next 24 T cell receptor beta chains were all read from a single sample in a study of blood T cell repertoires in COVID-19. Method: immunoSEQ multiplex PCR; TCRdb's copy keeps in-frame clones and lacks some. The sample lists around 170,000 clones; 88% were seen once. The specimen sequenced was PBMCs or T cells enriched from blood (not recorded which). These receptors all stem from a young woman who had recovered from COVID-19.

The gene calls are TRBV18 and TRBJ2-1; TRBD2 aligns across 12 bases. V lost 3 bases, J lost 5 bases, and 5 bases stayed unmatched. The CDR3 is 16 amino acids. CDR1 KGHSH and CDR2 LQKENI come from the germline V gene. CDR3 coding DNA: TGTGCCAGCTCACCTTACGGACTAGCGGGAAACAATGAGCAGTTCTTC. Translated, it gives CASSPYGLAGNNEQFF.

This clone was counted a single time. J is TRBJ2-7 and V is TRBV28; TRBD2 agrees at 7 bases. CDR3 length: 13 residues. V shed 6 bases and J 7 bases; nucleotides not matched to a gene: 9. The germline gives CDR1 MDHEN, CDR2 SYDVKM. CDR3 nucleotides: TGTGCCAGCAGCAGCGGGGTAGCGCGGGAGCAGTACTTC. Translating gives CASSSGVAREQYF.

The gene calls are TRBV18 and TRBJ2-3, with 7 bases that match TRBD1. This CDR3 is 14 amino acids long. From germline, CDR1 is KGHSH and CDR2 LQKENI. V trimming: 4 bases; J trimming: 0 bases; junction bases outside the gene matches: 1. Here the CDR3 DNA reads TGTGCCAGCTCACAGGGGGCGAGCACAGATACGCAGTATTTT. Translation: CASSQGASTDTQYF.

This chain joins TRBV10-3 and TRBJ1-5; D is unresolved. The CDR3 is made up of 15 amino acids. CDR1 is ENHRY and CDR2 is SYGVKD in the germline V gene. Between the trimmed V and J ends, which lost 4 bases and 6 bases, there was a span of 16 bases. The CDR3 bases are TGTGCCATCAGTGCTGAGGTCGTTCCTGGTCAGCCCCAGCATTTT. It is translated as CAISAEVVPGQPQHF.

This chain joins TRBV18 and TRBJ2-1; D is perhaps TRBD1 (8 bases). The ends were cut back, 2 bases at V and 5 bases at J, with 13 bases in the middle. This CDR3 contains 15 residues. The germline gives CDR1 KGHSH, CDR2 LQKENI. CDR3 loop: CASSPGQGGNNEQFF. For the CDR3, the DNA is TGTGCCAGCTCACCAGGACAGGGAGGGAACAATGAGCAGTTCTTC.

The genes are TRBV28 and TRBJ1-4; maybe TRBD1 (5 bases). Germline-derived CDR1 and CDR2 are MDHEN and SYDVKM. The CDR3 sequence is 14 residues long. With 3 bases removed from V and 7 bases from J, the gap between germline ends came to 12 bases. CDR3 protein: CASSLWGEGEKLFF. In DNA form, the CDR3 reads TGTGCCAGCAGTTTGTGGGGGGAGGGTGAAAAACTGTTTTTT.

V usage is TRBV19 and J usage is TRBJ1-1, with TRBD1 identical over 11 bases. J gave up 8 bases and V 8 bases, and 13 bases lay outside the gene matches. This CDR3 has 15 residues. CDR1 is LNHDA and CDR2 is SQIVND in the germline V gene (reference sequence). The CDR3 coding sequence is TGTGCCAGTGGGGACAGGGGGGCCCTCCTGGCCGAAGCTTTCTTT. Amino acid sequence: CASGDRGALLAEAFF.

The genes are TRBV12-3 or TRBV12-4 and TRBJ2-3; no clear D gene. CDR3 length: 13 amino acids. Deletions cut 6 bases from V and 2 bases from J, with 9 bases between. CDR3: CASSPLSTDTQYF. CDR3 in DNA: TGTGCCAGCAGCCCCCTTTCCACAGATACGCAGTATTTT.

V usage is TRBV16 and J usage is TRBJ1-2; unclear D gene. Germline CDR1 is KGHSY and CDR2 is FQNENV. V shed 2 bases and J shed 8 bases, with 21 bases lying between them. The CDR3 has 16 residues. The CDR3 loop reads CASSQQASGKKVGYTF. The CDR3 nucleotides read TGTGCCAGCAGCCAACAGGCCTCAGGAAAAAAAGTAGGCTACACCTTC.

This clone was detected only a few times. This rearrangement joins TRBV19 to TRBJ1-4; D is possibly TRBD1 (6 bases). This CDR3 is built from 14 residues. Germline CDR1 reads LNHDA; CDR2 reads SQIVND (reference sequence). V was shortened by 4 bases and J by 5 bases, with 11 bases between the two germline ends. The CDR3, as DNA: TGTGCCAGTAGTAACAGGGAGTCCAATGAAAAACTGTTTTTT. Its protein is CASSNRESNEKLFF.

J is TRBJ1-6 and V is TRBV6-2 or TRBV6-3; D possibly corresponds to TRBD1 (6 bases). CDR3 length equals 14 residues. Germline CDR1 is MNHEY and CDR2 is SVGEGT. Trimming took 3 bases from V and 9 from J, leaving 12 bases between them. The CDR3 coding sequence is TGTGCCAGCAGTTATCCAGGGGCAGGTTCACCCCTCCACTTT. Translated, it gives CASSYPGAGSPLHF.

The V gene is TRBV19, the J gene TRBJ2-5; 7 bases are a match to TRBD1. The CDR3 is made up of 16 amino acids. Germline V gives CDR1 LNHDA, CDR2 SQIVND (reference sequence). V dropped 1 base and J dropped 1; count of bases not matched to a gene: 6. CDR3 sequence reads: CASSIGQGLTQETQYF. In DNA, the CDR3 is TGTGCCAGTAGTATAGGACAGGGATTAACCCAAGAGACCCAGTACTTC.

The V call is TRBV2, the J call TRBJ2-1; possibly TRBD1 for D (5 bases). The CDR3 has 16 residues. The germline V and J ends were trimmed by 3 bases and 6 bases, with 18 bases remaining between them. Germline CDR1 is SNHLY and CDR2 is FYNNEI. The CDR3 coding sequence is TGTGCCAGCAGTGATTATCGGACACCACCCTCCAATGAGCAGTTCTTC. Translation: CASSDYRTPPSNEQFF.

The chain links TRBV5-1 to TRBJ2-3; 8 nucleotides align to TRBD2. The CDR3 runs 18 residues. In germline, CDR1 is SGHRS, CDR2 YFSETQ. The junction had 18 bases not matched to a gene; V was cut back by 4 bases and J by 5 bases. The CDR3 loop is CASSPRHFSERGRDTQYF. The CDR3 bases are TGCGCCAGCAGCCCGAGACATTTCTCGGAGCGGGGGCGAGATACGCAGTATTTT.

This clone came up many times. The genes are TRBV19 and TRBJ1-1; 8 bases are shared with TRBD1. Germline CDR1 and CDR2: LNHDA and SQIVND (reference sequence). V was clipped by 1 base and J by 7 bases; unmatched bases: 8. The CDR3 consists of 15 residues. Here the CDR3 reads CASSIGAGGNGEAFF. The CDR3 coding sequence is TGTGCCAGTAGTATAGGCGCAGGGGGCAATGGTGAAGCTTTCTTT.

CDR3 nucleotides: TGTGCCAGCAGTTACTCGATATTTAAGGGGAATTCACCCCTCCACTTT. It specifies CASSYSIFKGNSPLHF. The chain is built from TRBV6-5 and TRBJ1-6; tentatively, D is TRBD1 (5 bases). The V end was cut by 0 bases, the J end by 7 bases, with 13 bases between. CDR3 length: 16 amino acids. Per germline, CDR1 MNHEY and CDR2 SVGAGI.

The chain links TRBV6-1 to TRBJ1-2; D may be TRBD1 (6 bases). Germline values: CDR1 MNHNS, CDR2 SASEGT. The CDR3 loop spans 14 amino acids. V lost 3 bases to trimming and J lost 2 bases, with 10 bases between them. DNA of the CDR3: TGTGCCAGCAGTGACCTACAGGGAAACTATGGCTACACCTTC. Protein sequence: CASSDLQGNYGYTF.

This chain joins TRBV7-6 and TRBJ2-3; a weak D match, TRBD2 (6 bases). There are 19 residues in the CDR3. Trimming removed 5 bases at V and 0 bases at J, with 24 bases between. Germline V gene data show CDR1 as SGHVS and CDR2 as FNYEAQ. Written as DNA, the CDR3 is TGTGCCAGCAGCCAACCGACGGCGGGGTCAAGCCTTAGCACAGATACGCAGTATTTT. This encodes CASSQPTAGSSLSTDTQYF.

The V call is TRBV14, the J call TRBJ1-1; weak D call: TRBD1 (6 bases). There are 16 residues in the CDR3. Germline lookup yields CDR1 SGHDN and CDR2 FVKESK. The V end was cut by 4 bases, the J end by 2 bases, with 17 bases between. CDR3 DNA sequence: TGTGCCAGCAGCCCTCGGACAGTTCACTTTAACACTGAAGCTTTCTTT. It specifies CASSPRTVHFNTEAFF.

The chain recombines TRBV9 with TRBJ2-5; possibly TRBD1 for D (5 bases). The V end lost 1 base, the J end lost 7 bases, and 11 bases lay between the germline ends. CDR1 and CDR2 from the germline V gene are SGDLS and YYNGEE. This CDR3 contains 13 residues. CDR3 nucleotide sequence: TGTGCCAGCAGCGTAATCCTAGGGGCGACCCAGTACTTC. This codes for CASSVILGATQYF.

The J gene is TRBJ1-2, the V gene TRBV9; D is perhaps TRBD1 (6 bases). The CDR3 totals 16 residues. Germline values: CDR1 SGDLS, CDR2 YYNGEE. V was clipped by 3 bases and J by 5 bases, with 20 bases between them. This CDR3 is CASSAETGPKGYGYTF. As DNA, the CDR3 is TGTGCCAGCAGCGCGGAGACAGGCCCAAAGGGTTATGGCTACACCTTC.

The chain links TRBV4-3 to TRBJ1-2, with D perhaps matching TRBD1 (6 bases). Germline values: CDR1 LGHNA, CDR2 YSLEER. This CDR3 region has 16 residues. Trimming left V 1 base short and J 7 bases short, with 19 bases between. CDR3 nucleotides: TGCGCCAGCAGCCAAGTTCGACAGGTGGTAGCAGTTGGCTACACCTTC. Protein sequence: CASSQVRQVVAVGYTF.

This clone appeared a single time. The rearrangement joins TRBV2 to TRBJ2-2; D is ambiguous. Trimming removed 7 bases at V and 2 bases at J, with 11 bases between. The CDR3 consists of 14 residues. Germline V CDR1 and CDR2: SNHLY, FYNNEI. The CDR3 DNA reads as TGTGCCAGCAAATTACCAGTTAACACCGGGGAGCTGTTTTTT. This sequence encodes CASKLPVNTGELFF.

The chain uses TRBV28 and TRBJ1-2, with D uncertain. The V and J ends lost 5 bases and 8 bases respectively, with 18 bases between them. Germline-derived CDR1 and CDR2 are MDHEN and SYDVKM. The CDR3 is made up of 14 amino acids. CDR3 sequence reads: CASSGNLQTGGYTF. The CDR3 bases are TGTGCCAGCAGTGGAAACCTCCAGACGGGGGGCTACACCTTC.